These 18 T cell receptor beta chains came from one sample sequenced in a study of T cells in women clearing cervical HPV infection. The data were produced by immunoSEQ multiplex PCR, yet TCRdb's version contains in-frame clones alone and is incomplete. The sample table sets out 20,000 to 25,000 clones. The sample comprised blood buffy coat. All receptors derive from a woman aged 18-70 years with a cervical HPV16 infection that either progressed to CIN3+ or cleared (not recorded which).

About this clone: The read gets to within 3 residues of the CDR3 end, and the germline J gene fills in the rest. The chain uses TRBV6-1 and TRBJ1-1; D is unclear. This CDR3 has 13 amino acids. CDR1 is MNHNS and CDR2 is SASEGT in the germline V gene. CDR3 sequence: CASSEARRDTAFF. CDR3 DNA, as far as it was read: TGTGCCAGCAGTGAAGCGCGGCGGGATACG.

With regard to this clone: The read comes to an end 3 residues before the CDR3 does, leaving the germline J gene to fill in the end. This chain joins TRBV18 and TRBJ2-3; 11 bases fit TRBD2. CDR3 length: 15 amino acids. Trimming took 6 bases from V and 5 from J; bases not matched to a gene: 7. Germline V gene sequence: CDR1 KGHSH, CDR2 LQKENI. The CDR3 DNA, read in part, is TGTGCCAGCTCCTCACTAGCGGGAGAGGTAGATACG. This codes for CASSSLAGEVDT. The full CDR3 is CASSSLAGEVDTQYF.

Comments on this clone: The read falls 3 residues short of the CDR3 end, and the missing part is taken from the germline J gene. The rearrangement links TRBV5-6 to TRBJ2-7, with 7 bases fitting TRBD1. V shed 3 bases and J 2 bases; nucleotides not matched to a gene: 8. The CDR3 totals 15 residues. Germline V gene sequence: CDR1 SGHDT, CDR2 YYEEEE. Partial CDR3 DNA: TGTGCCAGCAGCTCACAGGGGATAGGCACCTACGAG. It translates to CASSSQGIGTYE. The full CDR3 is CASSSQGIGTYEQYF.

With respect to this clone: From the germline J gene comes the end of the CDR3, since the read stops 3 residues before it. This chain joins TRBV10-2 and TRBJ2-3; tentative D call: TRBD2 (5 bases). The CDR3 runs to 15 residues. Per the germline V gene, CDR1 is WSHSY and CDR2 is SAAADI. The germline V and J ends were trimmed by 2 bases and 4 bases, with 13 bases remaining between them. Here the CDR3 reads CASSEPPSGSDTQYF. The covered CDR3 bases are TGCGCCAGCAGTGAGCCCCCCTCGGGGTCAGATACG.

Worth noting for this clone: The read ends 3 residues before the CDR3 terminus; that terminus is restored from the germline J gene. J is TRBJ2-7 and V is TRBV29-1; D might be TRBD1 (6 bases). The V gene's germline CDR1 is SQVTM and CDR2 ANQGSEA. With 7 bases removed from V and 6 bases from J, the gap between germline ends came to 19 bases. This CDR3 has 13 amino acids. The chain's CDR3 is CSGGRQSRGEQYF. Partial CDR3 DNA: TGCAGCGGGGGTCGACAGAGCAGGGGCGAG.

Concerning this clone itself: The read falls 3 residues short of the CDR3 end, and the missing part is taken from the germline J gene. The chain links TRBV19 to TRBJ1-2, with 10 bases aligning to TRBD1. CDR1 is LNHDA, CDR2 SQIVND, per germline (reference sequence). The CDR3 runs to 15 residues. With 6 bases clipped from V and 0 bases from J, the junction kept 4 bases outside the gene matches. The CDR3 loop is CASRSDRGPNYGYTF. The sequenced part of the CDR3 DNA is TGTGCCAGTAGGTCAGACAGGGGGCCTAACTATGGC.

Note on this clone: The read falls 3 residues short of the CDR3 end, and the missing part is taken from the germline J gene. The chain recombines TRBV29-1 with TRBJ1-1, with D tentatively TRBD1 (6 bases). This CDR3 is 13 amino acids long. Germline V CDR1 and CDR2: SQVTM, ANQGSEA. The V end lost 7 bases, the J end lost 1 base, and 13 bases lay between the germline ends. The sequenced part of the CDR3 DNA is TGCAGCGCCTGGGGCAGGGGGAACACTGAA. It codes for CSAWGRGNTE. The complete CDR3 sequence is CSAWGRGNTEAFF.

Notes on this clone: The read halts 3 residues ahead of the CDR3 end, with the missing end drawn from the germline J gene. The chain employs TRBV7-9 and TRBJ1-1; possible D gene TRBD1, 6 bases. Trimming removed 1 base from V and 3 bases from J, with 6 bases in between. CDR1 and CDR2 from the germline V gene are SEHNR and FQNEAQ (reference sequence). This CDR3 has 13 residues. CDR3 sequence: CASSLEGDTEAFF. CDR3 bases read: TGTGCCAGCAGCTTAGAGGGGGACACTGAA.

As to this clone: The DNA ends 3 residues before the CDR3 does, and the rest of the CDR3 is filled in from the germline J gene. This chain joins TRBV7-9 and TRBJ1-2; D is unresolved. This CDR3 spans 14 amino acids. Germline V lookup: CDR1 SEHNR, CDR2 FQNEAQ (reference sequence). The CDR3 bases that were read are TGTGCCAGCAGCCCGTTAATCGACACCTACGAC. This translates into CASSPLIDTYD. The CDR3 in its entirety is CASSPLIDTYDYTF.

As to this clone: The CDR3 extends 3 residues past the end of the read, so its final part is completed from the germline J gene. The gene calls are TRBV7-3 and TRBJ2-2, with no clear D. V gave up 2 bases and J gave up 1 base, with 8 bases separating them. The CDR3 loop spans 15 amino acids. Germline lookup yields CDR1 SGHTA and CDR2 FQGTGA. CDR3: CASSLFFGNTGELFF. The DNA read from the CDR3 is TGTGCCAGCAGCTTATTCTTCGGGAACACCGGGGAG. The entire variable domain, with the rest obtained from reference TRBV7-3 and TRBJ2-2, is as follows: GAGVSQTPSNKVTEKGKYVELRCDPISGHTALYWYRQSLGQGPEFLIYFQGTGAADDSGLPNDRFFAVRPEGSVSTLKIQRTERGDSAVYLCASSLFFGNTGELFFGEGSRLTVL.

Of note for this clone: The CDR3 extends 3 residues past the end of the read, so its final part is completed from the germline J gene. The chain recombines TRBV4-1 with TRBJ2-3; the D gene is possibly TRBD2 (7 bases). This CDR3 has 16 residues. V lost 5 bases, J lost 5 bases, and 20 bases lay in between. CDR1 and CDR2 (germline): MGHRA, YSYEKL. CDR3 region: CASSSGAGASGDTQYF. The part of the CDR3 DNA that was read is TGCGCCAGCAGCTCTGGGGCGGGGGCGTCTGGAGATACG.

As regards this clone: The CDR3 is cut off 3 residues early in the read; its end comes from the germline J gene. V usage is TRBV19 and J usage is TRBJ2-3, with no clear D. V lost 11 bases, J lost 6 bases, and 12 bases lay in between. The CDR3 contains 11 residues. Germline V gene data show CDR1 as LNHDA and CDR2 as SQIVND (reference sequence). The CDR3 bases that were read are TGTGCCTGCTCTTCCGGGGATACG. Encoded protein: CACSSGDT. From start to end, the CDR3 is CACSSGDTQYF.

Worth noting for this clone: The CDR3 extends 3 residues past the end of the read, so its final part is completed from the germline J gene. The chain is built from TRBV20-1 and TRBJ1-5; 10 bases are a match to TRBD1. Germline values: CDR1 DFQATT, CDR2 SNEGSKA (reference sequence). This CDR3 has 13 residues. V was pared by 5 bases and J by 4 bases, with 2 bases of the junction left unmatched. The CDR3 sequence is CSAVGQGNQPQHF. Incomplete CDR3 DNA: TGCAGTGCTGTGGGACAGGGGAATCAGCCC.

Turning to this clone: The read terminates 3 residues ahead of where the CDR3 ends, so the germline J gene completes it. This chain joins TRBV7-2 and TRBJ2-2; perhaps TRBD2 as D (7 bases). Germline V gene data show CDR1 as SGHTA and CDR2 as FQGNSA. CDR3 length: 15 amino acids. CDR3 DNA, as far as it was read: TGTGCCAGCAGCTTAGGCCCAGGGGAGGGGGAAAAG. Translated, it gives CASSLGPGEGEK. The whole CDR3 sequence reads CASSLGPGEGEKLFF. Full variable domain (missing parts from reference TRBV7-2 and TRBJ2-2): GAGVSQSPSNKVTEKGKDVELRCDPISGHTALYWYRQSLGQGLEFLIYFQGNSAPDKSGLPSDRFSAERTGGSVSTLTIQRTQQEDSAVYLCASSLGPGEGEKLFFGEGSRLTVL.

About this clone: The read gets to within 3 residues of the CDR3 end, and the germline J gene fills in the rest. This chain joins TRBV13 and TRBJ1-2; perhaps TRBD1 as D (6 bases). The CDR3 contains 14 residues. Germline loops: CDR1 PRHDT, CDR2 FYEKMQ (reference sequence). CDR3 DNA, as far as it was read: TGTGCCAGCAGCAGTCGGGGGGCGCTTATGGGC. Translation: CASSSRGALMG. The whole CDR3 protein is CASSSRGALMGYTF.

A note on this clone: From the germline J gene comes the end of the CDR3, since the read stops 3 residues before it. Other nucleotide sequences from this sample produce the same CDR3. The V and J genes are TRBV10-3 and TRBJ1-6, with TRBD1 matching over 7 bases. Germline V gives CDR1 ENHRY, CDR2 SYGVKD. V was clipped by 6 bases and J by 8 bases; unmatched bases: 7. This CDR3 contains 14 residues. CDR3 DNA (partial): TGTGCCATCAGGCCGGGACAGCTAGATTCACCC. It yields the protein CAIRPGQLDSP. The entire CDR3 protein is CAIRPGQLDSPLHF.

On this clone itself: Coverage ceases 3 residues before the CDR3 finishes, and the germline J gene fills in the end. This rearrangement joins TRBV7-6 to TRBJ2-5; D might be TRBD1 or TRBD2, each matching 5 bases. The V and J ends lost 4 bases and 4 bases respectively, with 16 bases between them. Germline-derived CDR1 and CDR2 are SGHVS and FNYEAQ. The CDR3 extends over 15 amino acids. CDR3 in amino acids: CASSSRREWRETQYF. CDR3 DNA (partial): TGTGCCAGCAGCTCACGCAGGGAGTGGCGAGAGACC.

Concerning this clone: The read terminates 3 residues before the CDR3 end, so the remaining end is supplied by the germline J gene. This rearrangement joins TRBV2 to TRBJ2-4; D not certain. CDR3 length: 16 amino acids. Germline CDR1 is SNHLY and CDR2 is FYNNEI. The CDR3 sequence is CASSEAAGFATFYQYF. The CDR3 bases that were read are TGTGCCAGCAGTGAAGCGGCCGGGTTTGCTACATTCTAT.